This TCR beta chain emerged from a study of T cell responses to AZD1222 COVID-19 vaccine. TCRdb's copy holds only in-frame clones and misses some; the assay was immunoSEQ multiplex PCR. The sample has about 190,000 clones, 87% seen once. Study-wide points: Dominant CD4 TCR responses targeted spike regions 160-218 and 743-854. Nearly half of unique spike-specific TCRs reportedly avoided B.1.351 and B.1.1.7 mutated regions. White British ancestry dominated among donors, who included more females, and clonal diversity was possibly underestimated.

This clone has a single count. Antigen: not known. Germline CDR1 reads SGDLS; CDR2 reads YYNGEE. This CDR3 has 17 amino acids. Trimming removed 4 bases from V and 0 bases from J, with 19 bases in between. This receptor was taken from an adult in good health. The starting material was peripheral blood, obtained on day 0 of MenACWY control vaccination. The rearrangement uses TRBV9 and TRBJ1-2; weak D call: TRBD1 (5 bases). CDR3: CASSTPGRGLANYGYTF. Here the CDR3 DNA reads TGTGCCAGCAGCACCCCCGGGAGGGGCCTAGCTAACTATGGCTACACCTTC.